Listed here is a single T cell receptor (beta chain). This specimen belongs to a study of blood T cell repertoires in COVID-19. CDR3 length equals 16 residues. Trimming stripped 2 bases from V and 2 bases from J, with 13 bases between. From germline, CDR1 is LNHDA and CDR2 SQIVND (reference sequence). Sequenced by immunoSEQ multiplex PCR; TCRdb stores in-frame clones only, minus some. This table has 75,000 to 95,000 clones, approximately 90% appearing once. The sequenced sample was peripheral blood. This TCR was recovered from a man aged 50 to 59 with active COVID-19. V is TRBV19 and J is TRBJ1-5, with D tentatively TRBD1 (5 bases). CDR3 amino acids: CASSILGTGGNQPQHF. CDR3 bases: TGTGCCAGTAGTATATTGGGGACTGGAGGCAATCAGCCCCAGCATTTT. The variable domain in full, completed from reference TRBV19 and TRBJ1-5, reads DGGITQSPKYLFRKEGQNVTLSCEQNLNHDAMYWYRQDPGQGLRLIYYSQIVNDFQKGDIAEGYSVSREKKESFPLTVTSAQKNPTAFYLCASSILGTGGNQPQHFGDGTRLSIL.